Below, one TCR beta chain is given with its context. The antigen is undetermined. The data derive from a study of PD-1 blockade in mismatch repair-deficient tumors. As for the study in general: All were previously treated, progressing patients with about a dozen mismatch repair-deficient cancer types.

Germline V gives CDR1 SGHDT, CDR2 YYEEEE. The CDR3 is 13 residues long. Trimming cost V 3 bases and J 8 bases, with 12 bases left between them. Some clones are missing from TCRdb's copy, which holds only in-frame ones; the method was immunoSEQ multiplex PCR. The profile shows about 68,000 clones, around 80% of them singletons. The TCR-sequenced patients were a few responders to pembrolizumab. Whole-study results and caveats: Tumor-resident clones, often absent from pretreatment blood, expanded after pembrolizumab and then contracted.

Specimen: peripheral blood, collected 2 weeks after starting pembrolizumab. V gene TRBV5-6 combines with J gene TRBJ2-4; weak D call: TRBD2 (6 bases). This sequence originates from an adult with mismatch repair-deficient cancer. The CDR3 region has the DNA TGTGCCAGCAGCTGGGGGACTGAGCACATTCAGTACTTC. Translating gives CASSWGTEHIQYF.